A single sample gave rise to the 12 T cell receptor beta chains below, sequenced in a study of shared clonotypes between healthy human individuals. Some clones are missing from TCRdb's copy, which holds only in-frame ones; the method was immunoSEQ multiplex PCR. The sample shows over 950,000 clones, 70% to 85% of them seen only once. Sample: memory CD4+ T cells from PBMCs. The subset denotes: CD45RA-negative fraction. The receptors were gathered from a young man in good health. Some clones in this sample may be carry-over from other donors' samples.

The chain employs TRBV14 and TRBJ2-7; D gene unclear. The CDR3 totals 14 residues. V lost 7 bases and J lost 5, with 18 bases in between. From germline, CDR1 is SGHDN and CDR2 FVKESK. The CDR3 is CASNNVLGSHEQYF. CDR3 DNA: TGTGCCAGCAACAACGTATTGGGGTCCCACGAGCAGTACTTC.

To note about this clone: A read error may explain this, as a much larger clone is one base away. The V call is TRBV6-1, the J call TRBJ1-5; 10 nucleotides line up with TRBD1. This CDR3 has 14 amino acids. The V gene end was trimmed by 7 bases and the J gene end by 2 bases; junction bases not matched to a gene: 2. Germline V CDR1 and CDR2: MNHNS, SASEGT. The CDR3 spells CASIGTGGNQPQHF. In DNA form, the CDR3 reads TGTGCCAGCATTGGGACAGGGGGCAATCAGCCCCAGCATTTT.

The rearrangement uses TRBV7-2 and TRBJ2-7, with D perhaps matching TRBD1 or TRBD2 (5 bases each). The length of the CDR3 is 14 residues. Trimming cost V 3 bases and J 7 bases, with 16 bases left between them. CDR1 and CDR2 (germline): SGHTA, FQGNSA. DNA for the CDR3: TGTGCCAGCAGCTTTGACAGCGCCGGGAAGGAGCAGTACTTC. Protein product: CASSFDSAGKEQYF. Based on the CDR3 plus reference TRBV7-2 and TRBJ2-7, the full variable domain is GAGVSQSPSNKVTEKGKDVELRCDPISGHTALYWYRQSLGQGLEFLIYFQGNSAPDKSGLPSDRFSAERTGGSVSTLTIQRTQQEDSAVYLCASSFDSAGKEQYFGPGTRLTVT.

V usage is TRBV6-6 and J usage is TRBJ2-7; a possible D gene is TRBD2 (5 bases). The V end was cut by 5 bases, the J end by 0 bases, with 11 bases between. The germline CDR1 and CDR2 sequences are MNHNY and SVGAGI (reference sequence). The CDR3 is 14 amino acids. CDR3 in DNA: TGTGCCAGCAGTCCCCCCGGGGTCTCCTACGAGCAGTACTTC. This codes for CASSPPGVSYEQYF.

The chain has TRBV5-6 and TRBJ2-5; D gene unclear. Germline V gene data show CDR1 as SGHDT and CDR2 as YYEEEE. The length of the CDR3 is 12 residues. Trimming took off 4 bases at V and 5 bases at J, with 9 bases between the two ends. The CDR3 region has the DNA TGTGCCAGCAGCAAAGCCCTGGAGACCCAGTACTTC. Protein: CASSKALETQYF.

In regard to this clone: Other DNA sequences in the sample encode the same CDR3. V gene TRBV27 combines with J gene TRBJ2-5; no definite D call. Looked up from germline, CDR1 is MNHEY and CDR2 is SMNVEV (reference sequence). Between the trimmed V and J ends, which lost 2 bases and 4 bases, there was a span of 8 bases. This CDR3 spans 13 amino acids. In DNA form, the CDR3 reads TGTGCCAGCAGTTTACGGGCGAGAGAGACCCAGTACTTC. Protein: CASSLRARETQYF.

As concerns this clone: The sample has other DNA sequences that encode this CDR3 too. The chain recombines TRBV27 with TRBJ2-7, with a possible D match to TRBD2 (5 bases). V lost 2 bases, J lost 3 bases, and 11 bases lay in between. Germline CDR1 MNHEY, CDR2 SMNVEV (reference sequence). This CDR3 has 14 amino acids. In DNA form, the CDR3 reads TGTGCCAGCAGTTTAGGGCCCGAGGGCTACGAGCAGTACTTC. Its protein product is CASSLGPEGYEQYF.

Worth noting for this clone: Additional DNA sequences in this sample encode the identical CDR3. The rearrangement joins TRBV28 to TRBJ1-2, with D possibly being TRBD1 (5 bases). The CDR3 is made up of 14 amino acids. Deletions cut 3 bases from V and 2 bases from J, with 10 bases between. Germline V CDR1 and CDR2: MDHEN, SYDVKM. The CDR3, as DNA: TGTGCCAGCAGTTTGGGCGGGGGGAACTATGGCTACACCTTC. Encoded protein: CASSLGGGNYGYTF.

The CDR3: CASGLSSGLSYNEQFF. The CDR3 bases are TGTGCTAGTGGTTTGTCTAGCGGGCTTTCCTACAATGAGCAGTTCTTC. The chain carries TRBV12-5 and TRBJ2-1, with TRBD2 identical over 8 bases. The V gene's germline CDR1 is LGHNT and CDR2 FRNRAP. V lost 2 bases and J lost 1; bases outside the gene matches: 4. This CDR3 spans 16 amino acids.

The chain employs TRBV30 and TRBJ2-1, with 10 bases aligning to TRBD2. J was trimmed by 9 bases and V by 4 bases; bases with no gene match: 9. This CDR3 has 14 amino acids. Germline V gene sequence: CDR1 GTSNPN, CDR2 SVGIG (reference sequence). CDR3 DNA sequence: TGTGCCTGGATGCCTAGCGGGAGACGGATTGAGCAGTTCTTC. Translating it yields CAWMPSGRRIEQFF.

The J gene is TRBJ2-2, the V gene TRBV5-1; D remains unclear. The CDR3 runs 16 residues. The V gene lost 0 bases and the J gene lost 3 bases, with 12 bases spanning the gap. The germline CDR1 and CDR2 sequences are SGHRS and YFSETQ. Here the CDR3 DNA reads TGCGCCAGCAGCTTGGACCCGGTTATAGACACCGGGGAGCTGTTTTTT. Its translation is CASSLDPVIDTGELFF.

The J gene is TRBJ2-1, the V gene TRBV7-8; D perhaps matches TRBD2 (5 bases). V lost 4 bases to trimming and J lost 0 bases, with 10 bases between them. The CDR3 sequence is 15 residues long. The germline V gene encodes CDR1 SGHVS and CDR2 FQNEAQ. The CDR3 DNA sequence: TGTGCCAGCAGCTATAGCGCCAGCTCCTACAATGAGCAGTTCTTC. Translation gives CASSYSASSYNEQFF.